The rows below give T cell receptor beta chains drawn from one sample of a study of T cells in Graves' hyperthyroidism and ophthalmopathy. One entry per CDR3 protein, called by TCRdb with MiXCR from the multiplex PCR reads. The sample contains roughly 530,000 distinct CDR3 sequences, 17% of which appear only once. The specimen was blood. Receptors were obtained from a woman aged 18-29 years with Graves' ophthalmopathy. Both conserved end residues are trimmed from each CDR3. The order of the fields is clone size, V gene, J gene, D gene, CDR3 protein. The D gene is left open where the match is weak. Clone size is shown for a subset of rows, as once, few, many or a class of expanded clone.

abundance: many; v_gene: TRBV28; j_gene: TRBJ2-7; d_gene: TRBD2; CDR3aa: ASSRGTSGEYEQY
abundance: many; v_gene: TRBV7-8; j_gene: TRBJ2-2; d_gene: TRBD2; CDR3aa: ASRKREGNTGELF
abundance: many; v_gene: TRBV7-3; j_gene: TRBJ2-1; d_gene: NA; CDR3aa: ASSLIGGLREQF
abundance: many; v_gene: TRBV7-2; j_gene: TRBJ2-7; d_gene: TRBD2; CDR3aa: ASSSRTSGSYEQY
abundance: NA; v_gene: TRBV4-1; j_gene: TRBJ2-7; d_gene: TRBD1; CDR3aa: ASRDRGSEQY
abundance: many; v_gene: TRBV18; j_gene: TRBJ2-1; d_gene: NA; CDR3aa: ASSPSNEQF
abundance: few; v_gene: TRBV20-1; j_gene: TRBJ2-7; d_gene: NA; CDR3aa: SATGADSYEQY
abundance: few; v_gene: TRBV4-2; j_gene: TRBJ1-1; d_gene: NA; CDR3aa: ASSQGSGTEAF
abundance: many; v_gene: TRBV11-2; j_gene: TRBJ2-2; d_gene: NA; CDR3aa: ASSLGEVSVNTGELF
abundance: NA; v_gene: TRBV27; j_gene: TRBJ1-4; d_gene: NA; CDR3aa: ASSNRQLNNEKLF
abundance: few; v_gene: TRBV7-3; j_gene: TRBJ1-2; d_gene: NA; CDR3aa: ASSLKLGDGGYT
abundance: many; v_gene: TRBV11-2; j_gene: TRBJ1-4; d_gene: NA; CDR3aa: ASSLDSEKLF
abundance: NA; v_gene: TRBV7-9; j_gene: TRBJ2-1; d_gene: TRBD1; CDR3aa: ASSSGTVDYNEQF
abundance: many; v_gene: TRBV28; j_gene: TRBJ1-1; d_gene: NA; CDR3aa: ASFLGGGTEAF
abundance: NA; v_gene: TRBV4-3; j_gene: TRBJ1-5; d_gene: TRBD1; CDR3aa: ASSQETGDQPQH
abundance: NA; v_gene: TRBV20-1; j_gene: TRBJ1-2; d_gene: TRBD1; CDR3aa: SARGTGDRYGYT
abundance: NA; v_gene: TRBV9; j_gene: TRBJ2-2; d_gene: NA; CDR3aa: ASSDPLGELF
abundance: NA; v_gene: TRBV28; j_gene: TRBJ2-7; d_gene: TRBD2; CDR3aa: ASNQAGGISEQY
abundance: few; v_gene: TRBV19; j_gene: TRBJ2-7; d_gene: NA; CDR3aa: ASSTPRAGFSYEQY
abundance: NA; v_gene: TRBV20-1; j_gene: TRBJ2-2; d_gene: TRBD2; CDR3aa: SLTSGLNTGELF
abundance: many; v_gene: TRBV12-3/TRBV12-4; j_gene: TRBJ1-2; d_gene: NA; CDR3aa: ASSNFRGDGYT
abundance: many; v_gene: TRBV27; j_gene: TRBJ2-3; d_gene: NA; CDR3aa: ASSLLWGNTDTQY
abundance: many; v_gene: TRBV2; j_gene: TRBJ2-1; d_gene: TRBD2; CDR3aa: ASKGSIAGGIGEQF
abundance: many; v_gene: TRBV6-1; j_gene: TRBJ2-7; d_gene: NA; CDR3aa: ASSPTSPSYEQY
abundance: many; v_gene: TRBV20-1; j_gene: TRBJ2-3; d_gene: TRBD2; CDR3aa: SARDPLAGAEDTQY
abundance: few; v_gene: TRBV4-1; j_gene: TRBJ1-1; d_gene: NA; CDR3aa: ASSKVQGNTEAF